The text below deals with one TCR beta chain. The record originates from a study of T cell changes during pregnancy in multiple sclerosis. Clones were read by immunoSEQ multiplex PCR, and TCRdb kept only the in-frame ones, dropping some. The repertoire holds 90,000 or so clones, with approximately 89% as singletons. CDR1 MNHEY and CDR2 SVGAGI come from the germline V gene. V lost 6 bases and J lost 4, with 15 bases in between. The CDR3 contains 14 residues. The source was peripheral blood, collected before pregnancy. This sequence joins TRBV6-5 and TRBJ2-5; D is undetermined. This clonotype was sampled from a female donor with multiple sclerosis, enrolled in a pregnancy study. This chain's CDR3 is CASSRPAPGETQYF. The CDR3 bases are TGTGCCAGCAGCCGACCTGCACCGGGAGAGACCCAGTACTTC.